This TCR beta chain was captured in a study of TIL therapy for anti-PD-1-resistant metastatic lung cancer. Overall study: Patients had a median age of nearly 55 years (range 38-75). Most patients had lung adenocarcinoma; a handful of tumors were EGFR-mutant, two ALK-rearranged; half smoked currently or formerly.

J was trimmed by 0 bases and V by 0 bases; bases with no gene match: 6. The CDR3 runs to 18 residues. Per the germline V gene, CDR1 is LGHNA and CDR2 is YSLEER. Time point denoted: pre-treatment sample, taken before nivolumab and TIL therapy. The tumor samples were excised metastases, mostly pleural nodules or supraclavicular lymph nodes. This was the immunoSEQ v3 assay. The protocol was immunoSEQ multiplex PCR, while the TCRdb copy is restricted to in-frame clones and leaves out a portion. Altogether 95,000 or so clones are present, roughly 65% being singletons, with the ten largest covering about a tenth.

The starting material was tumor tissue, obtained at baseline. The chain has TRBV4-3 and TRBJ2-1; TRBD2 matches 9 bases. The TCR originated in a person aged 25-85 years with non-small cell lung cancer. CDR3 sequence: CASSQEPRGGASYNEQFF. The CDR3, as DNA: TGCGCCAGCAGCCAAGAACCACGCGGGGGGGCCTCCTACAATGAGCAGTTCTTC.